This T cell receptor beta chain is drawn from a study of PD-L1 blockade in urothelial cancer. At the level of the study: Blood drawn 3 weeks (second dose) and 6 weeks after treatment start was analyzed.

This CDR3 is built from 15 residues. V dropped 5 bases and J dropped 0; count of bases not matched to a gene: 6. Germline-derived CDR1 and CDR2 are SEHNR and FQNEAQ (reference sequence). The table lists this clone with a few counts. This table comes from immunoSEQ multiplex PCR, and its TCRdb copy is limited to in-frame clones, with some not included. The table includes tens of thousands of clones, more than 70% detected once. The time point denotes: pretreatment peripheral blood. The patients had locally advanced or metastatic urothelial carcinoma. The gene calls are TRBV7-9 and TRBJ2-7; TRBD1 aligns across 8 bases. The sequence derives from a man between 60 and 70 years old with urothelial cancer. This material consisted of PBMCs, taken around atezolizumab (anti-PD-L1) treatment. For the CDR3, the DNA is TGTGCCAGCAGCCCTCGGACAGGGAGCTCCTACGAGCAGTACTTC. This encodes CASSPRTGSSYEQYF. Together with reference TRBV7-9 and TRBJ2-7, the CDR3 gives the full variable domain: DTGVSQNPRHKITKRGQNVTFRCDPISEHNRLYWYRQTLGQGPEFLTYFQNEAQLEKSRLLSDRFSAERPKGSFSTLEIQRTEQGDSAMYLCASSPRTGSSYEQYFGPGTRLTVT.